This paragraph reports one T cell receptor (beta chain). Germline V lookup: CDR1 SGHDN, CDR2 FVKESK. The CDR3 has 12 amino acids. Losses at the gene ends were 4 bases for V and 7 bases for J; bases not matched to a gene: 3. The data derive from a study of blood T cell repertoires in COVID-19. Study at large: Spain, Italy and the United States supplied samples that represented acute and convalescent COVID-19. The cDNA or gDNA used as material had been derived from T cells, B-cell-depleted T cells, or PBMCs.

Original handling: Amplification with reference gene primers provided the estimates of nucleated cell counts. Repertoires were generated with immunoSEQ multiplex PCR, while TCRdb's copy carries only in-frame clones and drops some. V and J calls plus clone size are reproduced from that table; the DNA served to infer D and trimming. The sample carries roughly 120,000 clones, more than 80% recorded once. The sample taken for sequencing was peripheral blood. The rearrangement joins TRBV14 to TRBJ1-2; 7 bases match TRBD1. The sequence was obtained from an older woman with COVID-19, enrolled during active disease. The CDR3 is CASSRWDSGYTF. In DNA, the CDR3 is TGTGCCAGCAGCCGATGGGACAGTGGCTACACCTTC.